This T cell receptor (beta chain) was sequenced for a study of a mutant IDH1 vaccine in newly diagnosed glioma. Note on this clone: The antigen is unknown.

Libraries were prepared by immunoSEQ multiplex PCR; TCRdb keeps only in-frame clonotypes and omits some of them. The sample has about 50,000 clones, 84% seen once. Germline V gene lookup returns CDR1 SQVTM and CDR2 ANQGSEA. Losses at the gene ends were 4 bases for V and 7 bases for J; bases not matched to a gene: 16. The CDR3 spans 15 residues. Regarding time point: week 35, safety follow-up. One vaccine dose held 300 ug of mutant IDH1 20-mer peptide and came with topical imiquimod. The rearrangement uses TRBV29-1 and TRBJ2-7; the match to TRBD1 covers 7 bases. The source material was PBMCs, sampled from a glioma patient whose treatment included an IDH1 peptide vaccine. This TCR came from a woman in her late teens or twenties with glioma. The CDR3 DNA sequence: TGCAGCGTTGGACGATTTGACAGGGCCGGCAGGGAGCAGTACTTC. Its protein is CSVGRFDRAGREQYF.